These 22 T cell receptor beta chains were all obtained from the same sample, sequenced in a study of Ad26.COV2.S vaccination and SARS-CoV-2 variants. Treatment denoted: around 19 received Ad26.COV2.S at low or high dose, single or two shots; 5 received placebo; per-sample allocation not given. At day 63 after the first vaccine or placebo injection, samples were drawn. Sequencing used immunoSEQ multiplex PCR; TCRdb keeps in-frame clones, though not all of them. The table records over 350,000 clones, around 85% of them present only once. This material consisted of peripheral blood, taken in a trial of Ad26.COV2.S vaccine versus placebo. These receptors came from a person aged 18-60 years who received the Ad26.COV2.S COVID-19 vaccine or a placebo.

The J gene is TRBJ2-5, the V gene TRBV27; no clear D. This CDR3 is built from 11 residues. CDR1 and CDR2 (germline): MNHEY, SMNVEV (reference sequence). V lost 4 bases and J lost 4, with 4 bases in between. The CDR3 region has the DNA TGTGCCAGCAGTTGGGGAGAGACCCAGTACTTC. It specifies CASSWGETQYF.

The V call is TRBV7-5, the J call TRBJ1-5; the table's D call TRBD1 went unverified against the DNA. TRBV7-5 is described as a pseudogene. CDR3 length: 17 residues. This chain's CDR3 is CARSLAGDGYSNQPQHF. In nucleotides, the CDR3 is TGTGCCAGAAGCTTAGCAGGCGACGGCTATAGCAATCAGCCCCAGCATTTT.

V gene TRBV4-1 combines with J gene TRBJ1-2, with D perhaps TRBD1 (6 bases). Germline assignment: CDR1 MGHRA and CDR2 YSYEKL. The CDR3 length is 15 residues. V lost 3 bases to trimming and J lost 4 bases, with 15 bases between them. CDR3 nucleotides: TGCGCCAGCAGCCACCCCGGGACATGGGCCTATGGCTACACCTTC. Its protein is CASSHPGTWAYGYTF.

The table lists this clone with a count of one. The chain couples TRBV3-1 (or the pseudogene TRBV3-2) to TRBJ1-3; the D is unclear. V lost 1 base and J lost 1, with 14 bases in between. Germline V gene sequence: CDR1 LGHDT, CDR2 YNNKEL (reference sequence). The CDR3 has 17 amino acids. CDR3 sequence: CASSQGGVGRSGNTIYF. The CDR3 DNA sequence: TGTGCCAGCAGCCAAGGCGGGGTCGGAAGGTCTGGAAACACCATATATTTT.

The rearrangement joins TRBV5-4 to TRBJ1-4; TRBD1 matches at 8 bases. J lost 5 bases, V lost 5 bases, and 5 bases had no gene match. CDR3 size: 14 residues. CDR1 SGHNT and CDR2 YYREEE come from the germline V gene (reference sequence). CDR3 in amino acids: CASRNRDRNEKLFF. As DNA, the CDR3 is TGTGCCAGCAGAAACAGGGACAGGAATGAAAAACTGTTTTTT.

The gene calls are TRBV27 and TRBJ2-5; a weak D match, TRBD1 (6 bases). This CDR3 is 14 amino acids long. Trimming removed 1 base from V and 7 bases from J, with 13 bases in between. In germline, CDR1 is MNHEY, CDR2 SMNVEV (reference sequence). The CDR3 loop reads CASSLLGQGSTQYF. The CDR3 region has the DNA TGTGCCAGCAGTTTATTGGGGCAGGGGTCGACCCAGTACTTC.

The chain uses TRBV7-9 and TRBJ2-2; D not certain. Germline loops: CDR1 SEHNR, CDR2 FQNEAQ (reference sequence). This CDR3 has 17 residues. Trimming pared 2 bases from V and 0 bases from J, leaving 13 bases between. CDR3 sequence: CASSLYGGTSNTGELFF. The CDR3 DNA sequence: TGTGCCAGCAGCTTATATGGTGGCACCTCGAACACCGGGGAGCTGTTTTTT.

The V and J genes are TRBV7-2 and TRBJ2-7; D is unclear. V was cut by 0 bases and J by 9 bases, with 30 bases left in between. Per germline, CDR1 SGHTA and CDR2 FQGNSA. The CDR3 loop spans 19 amino acids. Here the CDR3 reads CASSLAVSGPGSLGIGQYF. The DNA of the CDR3 is TGTGCCAGCAGCTTAGCTGTTTCGGGTCCAGGATCTCTAGGGATCGGGCAGTACTTC. The complete variable domain, with remaining parts taken from reference TRBV7-2 and TRBJ2-7, reads GAGVSQSPSNKVTEKGKDVELRCDPISGHTALYWYRQSLGQGLEFLIYFQGNSAPDKSGLPSDRFSAERTGGSVSTLTIQRTQQEDSAVYLCASSLAVSGPGSLGIGQYFGPGTRLTVT.

This clone was seen a single time. The V gene is TRBV4-1, the J gene TRBJ1-2, with D unresolved. This CDR3 is built from 13 residues. Germline CDR1 is MGHRA and CDR2 is YSYEKL. Between the trimmed V and J ends, which lost 5 bases and 2 bases, there was a span of 9 bases. This CDR3 reads CASSFRINYGYTF. Here the CDR3 DNA reads TGCGCCAGCAGCTTCAGGATAAACTATGGCTACACCTTC.

This chain links TRBV6-2 or TRBV6-3 with TRBJ1-2, with TRBD1 matching 7 bases. This CDR3 region has 13 residues. The V gene's germline CDR1 is MNHEY and CDR2 SVGEGT. J lost 8 bases, V lost 6 bases, and 9 bases had no gene match. CDR3 sequence reads: CASSFEGARGYTF. The CDR3 DNA reads as TGTGCCAGCAGCTTCGAGGGGGCGAGAGGCTACACCTTC.

This rearrangement joins TRBV2 to TRBJ1-2; D gene ambiguous. The germline CDR1 and CDR2 sequences are SNHLY and FYNNEI. V shed 4 bases and J shed 4 bases, with 10 bases lying between them. The CDR3 spans 13 residues. In DNA form, the CDR3 reads TGTGCCAGCAGTGCCAGAGCCTCCTATGGCTACACCTTC. Translation: CASSARASYGYTF.

The chain uses TRBV3-1 (or the pseudogene TRBV3-2) and TRBJ2-5; TRBD2 is a possible D gene (5 bases). In germline, CDR1 is LGHDT, CDR2 YNNKEL (reference sequence). This CDR3 region has 13 residues. V was shortened by 4 bases and J by 5 bases, with 11 bases between the two germline ends. The CDR3 DNA reads as TGTGCCAGCAGCCGAGGGTTAGGGGAGACCCAGTACTTC. Translated, it gives CASSRGLGETQYF.

J is TRBJ2-3 and V is TRBV4-1, with a tentative D call TRBD2 (6 bases). The CDR3 loop spans 15 amino acids. Germline V lookup: CDR1 MGHRA, CDR2 YSYEKL. V was clipped by 1 base and J by 5 bases, with 13 bases between them. This CDR3 is CASSQVVTRLDTQYF. The DNA of the CDR3 is TGCGCCAGCAGCCAAGTCGTGACTAGGTTAGATACGCAGTATTTT.

This chain uses TRBV4-2 with TRBJ2-7; D is perhaps TRBD1 (6 bases). Per germline, CDR1 LGHNA and CDR2 YNFKEQ. CDR3 length equals 15 residues. Between the trimmed V and J ends, which lost 1 base and 0 bases, there was a span of 10 bases. The CDR3 DNA sequence: TGTGCCAGCAGCCAAGCAAGGACAGACTCCTACGAGCAGTACTTC. Protein sequence: CASSQARTDSYEQYF.

The chain has TRBV5-6 and TRBJ2-7; D may be TRBD2 (5 bases). The CDR3 sequence is 12 residues long. Germline V lookup: CDR1 SGHDT, CDR2 YYEEEE. V dropped 4 bases and J dropped 3 bases, with 8 bases sitting between them. CDR3 coding DNA: TGTGCCAGCAGCGAGGCGGGCTACGAGCAGTACTTC. Its translation: CASSEAGYEQYF.

This rearrangement joins TRBV11-2 to TRBJ1-3; D not certain. Germline V CDR1 and CDR2: SGHAT, FQNNGV. The CDR3 consists of 13 residues. V lost 5 bases and J 0 bases, leaving 5 bases between the germline ends. CDR3: CASSQDSGNTIYF. The CDR3 region has the DNA TGTGCCAGCAGCCAGGACTCTGGAAACACCATATATTTT.

The gene calls are TRBV7-9 and TRBJ1-2; TRBD1 aligns across 9 bases. V shed 5 bases and J 4 bases; nucleotides not matched to a gene: 5. The CDR3 covers 14 residues. Per germline, CDR1 SEHNR and CDR2 FQNEAQ (reference sequence). The CDR3: CASSRRDRAYGYTF. DNA for the CDR3: TGTGCCAGCAGCCGACGGGACAGGGCCTATGGCTACACCTTC.

The chain employs TRBV2 and TRBJ1-1, with D possibly TRBD1 on 5 matching bases. This CDR3 has 14 amino acids. V was pared by 9 bases and J by 3 bases, with 17 bases between. CDR1 SNHLY and CDR2 FYNNEI come from the germline V gene. The DNA for the CDR3 is TGTGCCAGTAACCCGGGGGGAGGTTACACTGAAGCTTTCTTT. Translated: CASNPGGGYTEAFF.

The chain uses TRBV20-1 and TRBJ2-7; 10 bases agree with TRBD2. From germline, CDR1 is DFQATT and CDR2 SNEGSKA (reference sequence). J was trimmed by 3 bases and V by 3 bases; bases with no gene match: 8. The CDR3 is made up of 15 amino acids. CDR3 residues: CSASYSGGYLYEQYF. Here the CDR3 DNA reads TGCAGTGCTAGTTATAGCGGGGGGTACCTCTACGAGCAGTACTTC.

This chain uses TRBV6-2 or TRBV6-3 with TRBJ1-1; tentatively, D is TRBD1 (6 bases). Trimming removed 2 bases from V and 9 bases from J, with 16 bases in between. The CDR3 sequence is 14 residues long. The germline CDR1 and CDR2 sequences are MNHEY and SVGEGT. CDR3 residues: CASSYAGAGQKAFF. CDR3 bases: TGTGCCAGCAGTTACGCAGGGGCAGGGCAGAAAGCTTTCTTT.

The chain has TRBV10-2 and TRBJ1-1; TRBD1 matches 8 bases. V lost 6 bases, J lost 7 bases, and 16 bases stayed unmatched. CDR3 size: 16 residues. Per germline, CDR1 WSHSY and CDR2 SAAADI. Written as DNA, the CDR3 is TGCGCCAGCAGCCCCTCCCCTGGGACAGGCCCTATTGAAGCTTTCTTT. Protein sequence: CASSPSPGTGPIEAFF.

V and J are TRBV4-3 and TRBJ1-4; D is possibly TRBD1 (5 bases). This CDR3 is 15 amino acids long. CDR1 LGHNA and CDR2 YSLEER come from the germline V gene. The V end lost 1 base, the J end lost 8 bases, and 14 bases lay between the germline ends. The CDR3 coding sequence is TGCGCCAGCAGCCAAGCGGGGGGAGGGGAGGAAAAACTGTTTTTT. Encoded protein: CASSQAGGGEEKLFF.